These 18 T cell receptor beta chains came from one sample sequenced in a study of blood T cell repertoires in COVID-19. Measured with immunoSEQ multiplex PCR; TCRdb has only the in-frame clones, and not every one. The repertoire holds approximately 46,000 clones, with 90% as singletons. The sequenced material came from peripheral blood. Every receptor here comes from a man aged 50 to 60 with active COVID-19.

This clone has more than one count but fewer than ten. This chain uses TRBV27 with TRBJ2-1, with D perhaps TRBD2 (5 bases). The CDR3 is 14 amino acids. V shed 3 bases and J shed 3 bases, with 9 bases lying between them. Germline V lookup: CDR1 MNHEY, CDR2 SMNVEV (reference sequence). CDR3 bases: TGTGCCAGCAGTTTCCGGGGTCGCTACAATGAGCAGTTCTTC. Its translation: CASSFRGRYNEQFF.

The chain carries TRBV12-1 and TRBJ1-4; TRBD1, the D gene given by the table, was not confirmed from the DNA. TRBV12-1 is a recognized pseudogene. The CDR3 is 17 amino acids. The CDR3 is CASSHYSPGTGDEKLFF. The CDR3 DNA reads TGTGCCAGCAGTCACTATTCTCCCGGGACAGGGGATGAAAAACTGTTTTTT.

The CDR3 DNA sequence: TGTGCCTGGGGGACAGGAGGTAACTATGGCTACACCTTC. The encoded protein is CAWGTGGNYGYTF. V and J are TRBV30 and TRBJ1-2; 8 bases align to TRBD1. The CDR3 sequence is 13 residues long. Germline CDR1 reads GTSNPN; CDR2 reads SVGIG (reference sequence). J gave up 1 base and V 5 bases, and 3 bases lay outside the gene matches.

This clone rates as medium-sized (0.01 to 0.1%). The chain couples TRBV4-3 to TRBJ2-7; 8 nucleotides match TRBD2. The V gene's germline CDR1 is LGHNA and CDR2 YSLEER. The CDR3 loop spans 16 amino acids. Trimming cost V 1 base and J 0 bases; bases outside gene matches: 5. The CDR3 DNA reads TGCGCCAGCAGCCAAGGGACTAGCCGGAGCTCCTACGAGCAGTACTTC. Residues: CASSQGTSRSSYEQYF.

J is TRBJ2-2 and V is TRBV2, with D tentatively TRBD1 (5 bases). Germline V gives CDR1 SNHLY, CDR2 FYNNEI. This CDR3 spans 19 amino acids. The V gene lost 4 bases and the J gene lost 0 bases, with 21 bases spanning the gap. The CDR3 reads CASSGLPYRTGPNTGELFF. The CDR3 DNA is TGTGCCAGCAGTGGGCTCCCTTACAGGACCGGTCCGAACACCGGGGAGCTGTTTTTT.

J is TRBJ1-2 and V is TRBV6-1, with D unresolved. Trimming shortened V by 2 bases and J by 0 bases, and 10 bases separated the two germline ends. The CDR3 consists of 15 residues. The germline CDR1 and CDR2 sequences are MNHNS and SASEGT. The CDR3 protein is CASSEFPQTNYGYTF. The CDR3 coding sequence is TGTGCCAGCAGTGAATTCCCCCAGACTAACTATGGCTACACCTTC.

This chain joins TRBV3-1 (or the pseudogene TRBV3-2) and TRBJ1-1; D is perhaps TRBD1 (6 bases). V lost 8 bases to trimming and J lost 0 bases, with 10 bases between them. Per germline, CDR1 LGHDT and CDR2 YNNKEL (reference sequence). The CDR3 runs to 13 residues. CDR3 region: CASEGGMNTEAFF. Written as DNA, the CDR3 is TGTGCCAGCGAGGGGGGGATGAACACTGAAGCTTTCTTT.

This clone was seen more than once but under ten times. The rearrangement uses TRBV3-1 (or the pseudogene TRBV3-2) and TRBJ1-1; no clear D. This CDR3 region has 16 residues. Germline lookup yields CDR1 LGHDT and CDR2 YNNKEL (reference sequence). Trimming took off 5 bases at V and 4 bases at J, with 20 bases between the two ends. For the CDR3, the DNA is TGTGCCAGCAGCATACCAGGTCCCATTTCACGCACTGAAGCTTTCTTT. Amino acid sequence: CASSIPGPISRTEAFF.

The CDR3 reads CASSQGYRSANEKLFF. CDR3 nucleotide sequence: TGTGCCAGCAGCCAAGGCTACAGGAGTGCTAATGAAAAACTGTTTTTT. The rearrangement uses TRBV14 and TRBJ1-4; a possible D gene is TRBD1 (5 bases). Trimming shortened V by 1 base and J by 3 bases, and 12 bases separated the two germline ends. This CDR3 is 16 amino acids long. Germline-derived CDR1 and CDR2 are SGHDN and FVKESK. Filled out from reference TRBV14 and TRBJ1-4, the complete variable domain reads EAGVTQFPSHSVIEKGQTVTLRCDPISGHDNLYWYRRVMGKEIKFLLHFVKESKQDESGMPNNRFLAERTGGTYSTLKVQPAELEDSGVYFCASSQGYRSANEKLFFGSGTQLSVL.

The rearrangement joins TRBV4-2 to TRBJ1-4; TRBD1 might be the D (6 bases). Trimming took off 0 bases at V and 7 bases at J, with 15 bases between the two ends. The CDR3 runs 16 residues. CDR1 LGHNA and CDR2 YNFKEQ come from the germline V gene. The DNA for the CDR3 is TGTGCCAGCAGCCAAGAGGGGGCAGGCACAATTGAAAAACTGTTTTTT. Its translation is CASSQEGAGTIEKLFF.

The chain combines TRBV6-6 with TRBJ1-5, with D perhaps matching TRBD1 (5 bases). CDR1 and CDR2 (germline): MNHNY, SVGAGI (reference sequence). The V end lost 10 bases, the J end lost 6 bases, and 16 bases lay between the germline ends. The CDR3 covers 13 residues. The CDR3, as DNA: TGTGCCACCATGGGGGGGGTCTCTCAGCCCCAGCATTTT. Protein product: CATMGGVSQPQHF.

V usage is TRBV5-6 and J usage is TRBJ1-6; TRBD1 is a possible D gene (5 bases). The CDR3 sequence is 14 residues long. Per germline, CDR1 SGHDT and CDR2 YYEEEE. V was shortened by 4 bases and J by 7 bases, with 12 bases between the two germline ends. CDR3 region: CASSARWGNSPLHF. The DNA of the CDR3 is TGTGCCAGCAGCGCCCGTTGGGGCAATTCACCCCTCCACTTT.

This chain connects TRBV5-4 to TRBJ2-5, with 8 bases that match TRBD2. The CDR3 totals 14 residues. The V gene's germline CDR1 is SGHNT and CDR2 YYREEE (reference sequence). Trimming took 6 bases from V and 6 from J; bases not matched to a gene: 10. The CDR3 region is CASTPGGAEKTQYF. The CDR3 DNA sequence: TGTGCCAGCACCCCCGGGGGGGCCGAGAAGACCCAGTACTTC.

This clone was seen once. The V gene is TRBV6-6, the J gene TRBJ1-5, with a possible D match to TRBD1 (5 bases). Trimming shortened V by 7 bases and J by 2 bases, and 15 bases separated the two germline ends. CDR3 length equals 15 residues. CDR1 and CDR2 (germline): MNHNY, SVGAGI (reference sequence). This chain's CDR3 is CASKRSGGGNQPQHF. The CDR3 DNA follows: TGTGCCAGCAAGCGAAGTGGGGGGGGCAATCAGCCCCAGCATTTT.

The CDR3 DNA reads TGTGCCAGCTCATCGATACAGGGCCAGGCTGAGCAGTTCTTC. As protein: CASSSIQGQAEQFF. The rearrangement links TRBV18 to TRBJ2-1; a weak D match, TRBD1 (6 bases). The CDR3 is 14 residues long. The germline V and J ends were trimmed by 5 bases and 9 bases, with 17 bases remaining between them. Germline CDR1 reads KGHSH; CDR2 reads LQKENI.

The V gene is TRBV7-2, the J gene TRBJ1-2; possibly TRBD1 for D (5 bases). The germline V gene has CDR1 SGHTA and CDR2 FQGNSA. The CDR3 has 14 residues. V lost 5 bases and J 7 bases, leaving 17 bases between the germline ends. CDR3 sequence reads: CASSIDGTVGGYTF. The CDR3 nucleotides are TGTGCCAGCAGCATTGACGGGACTGTGGGTGGCTACACCTTC.

The chain combines TRBV5-1 with TRBJ1-2; no definite D call. CDR3 length equals 13 residues. Trimming removed 4 bases at V and 1 base at J, with 8 bases between. The V gene's germline CDR1 is SGHRS and CDR2 YFSETQ. CDR3 loop: CASSPQDNYGYTF. The CDR3 coding sequence is TGCGCCAGCAGCCCTCAGGATAACTATGGCTACACCTTC.

The V call is TRBV4-2, the J call TRBJ2-1; the match to TRBD2 covers 13 bases. Germline V gene data show CDR1 as LGHNA and CDR2 as YNFKEQ. The CDR3 is 17 residues long. With V trimmed by 2 bases and J by 0 bases, 1 base remained unmatched. As DNA, the CDR3 is TGTGCCAGCAGCCAACGGACTAGCGGGAGCTCCTACAATGAGCAGTTCTTC. This encodes CASSQRTSGSSYNEQFF.